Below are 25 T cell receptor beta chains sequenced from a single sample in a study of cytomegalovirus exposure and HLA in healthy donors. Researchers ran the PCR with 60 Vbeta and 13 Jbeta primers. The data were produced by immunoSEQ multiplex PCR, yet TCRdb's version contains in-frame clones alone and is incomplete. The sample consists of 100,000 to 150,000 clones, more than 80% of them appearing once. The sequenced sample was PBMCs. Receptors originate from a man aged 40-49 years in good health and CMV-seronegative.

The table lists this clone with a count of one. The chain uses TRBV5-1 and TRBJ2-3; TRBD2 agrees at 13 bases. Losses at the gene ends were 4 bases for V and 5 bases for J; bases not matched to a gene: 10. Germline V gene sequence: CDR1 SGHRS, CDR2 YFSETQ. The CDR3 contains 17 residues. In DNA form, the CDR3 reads TGCGCCAGCAGCGTGGAGGGACTAGCGGGGAAGGTAGATACGCAGTATTTT. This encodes CASSVEGLAGKVDTQYF.

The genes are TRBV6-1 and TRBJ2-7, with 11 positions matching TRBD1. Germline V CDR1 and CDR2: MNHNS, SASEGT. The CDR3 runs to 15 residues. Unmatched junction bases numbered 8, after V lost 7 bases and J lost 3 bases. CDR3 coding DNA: TGTGCCAGCACCGGGACAGGGGGTCATGACTACGAGCAGTACTTC. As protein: CASTGTGGHDYEQYF.

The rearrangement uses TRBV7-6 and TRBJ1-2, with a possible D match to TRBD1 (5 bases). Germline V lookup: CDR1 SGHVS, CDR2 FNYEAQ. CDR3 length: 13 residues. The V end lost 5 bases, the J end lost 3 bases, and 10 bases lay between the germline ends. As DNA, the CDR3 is TGTGCCAGCAGCCGAGACAGCTACTATGGCTACACCTTC. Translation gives CASSRDSYYGYTF.

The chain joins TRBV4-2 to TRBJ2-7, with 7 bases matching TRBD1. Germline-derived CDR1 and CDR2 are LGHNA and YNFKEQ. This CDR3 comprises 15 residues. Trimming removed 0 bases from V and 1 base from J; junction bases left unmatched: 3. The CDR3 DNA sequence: TGTGCCAGCAGCCAAGATCGGGACAGTTCCTACGAGCAGTACTTC. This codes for CASSQDRDSSYEQYF.

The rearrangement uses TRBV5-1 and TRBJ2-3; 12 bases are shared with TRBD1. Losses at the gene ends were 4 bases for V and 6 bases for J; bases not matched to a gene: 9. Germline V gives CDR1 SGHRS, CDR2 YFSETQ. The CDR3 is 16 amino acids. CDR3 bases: TGCGCCAGCAGCCCCCCCGGGACAGGGGGCGCGGATACGCAGTATTTT. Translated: CASSPPGTGGADTQYF.

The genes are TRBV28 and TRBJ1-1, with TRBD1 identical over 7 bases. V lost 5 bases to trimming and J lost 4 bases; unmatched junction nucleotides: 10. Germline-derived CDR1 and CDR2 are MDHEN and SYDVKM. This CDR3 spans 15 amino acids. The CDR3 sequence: CASSIGTTGATEAFF. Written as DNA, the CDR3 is TGTGCCAGCAGTATAGGGACCACAGGGGCCACTGAAGCTTTCTTT.

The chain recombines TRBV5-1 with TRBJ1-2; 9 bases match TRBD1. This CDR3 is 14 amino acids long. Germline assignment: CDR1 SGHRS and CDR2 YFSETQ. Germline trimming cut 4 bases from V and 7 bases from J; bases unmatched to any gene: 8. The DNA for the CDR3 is TGCGCCAGCAGCGCGGGGACAGGGTTAGTTGGCTACACCTTC. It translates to CASSAGTGLVGYTF.

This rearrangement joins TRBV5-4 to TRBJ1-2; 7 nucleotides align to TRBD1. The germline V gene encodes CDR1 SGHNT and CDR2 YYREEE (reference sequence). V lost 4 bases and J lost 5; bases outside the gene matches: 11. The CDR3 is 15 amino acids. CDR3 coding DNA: TGTGCCAGCAGCCGTCCCGGGACAGAGAATTATGGCTACACCTTC. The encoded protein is CASSRPGTENYGYTF. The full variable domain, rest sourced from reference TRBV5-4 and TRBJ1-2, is ETGVTQSPTHLIKTRGQQVTLRCSSQSGHNTVSWYQQALGQGPQFIFQYYREEENGRGNFPPRFSGLQFPNYSSELNVNALELDDSALYLCASSRPGTENYGYTFGSGTRLTVV.

This CDR3 reads CASSYQPTAYNEQFF. The CDR3 DNA follows: TGTGCCAGCAGCTACCAACCGACAGCTTACAATGAGCAGTTCTTC. V gene TRBV5-8 combines with J gene TRBJ2-1; D perhaps matches TRBD1 (5 bases). V dropped 3 bases and J dropped 4 bases, with 14 bases sitting between them. CDR1 and CDR2 from the germline V gene are SGHTS and YDEGEE. CDR3 size: 15 residues.

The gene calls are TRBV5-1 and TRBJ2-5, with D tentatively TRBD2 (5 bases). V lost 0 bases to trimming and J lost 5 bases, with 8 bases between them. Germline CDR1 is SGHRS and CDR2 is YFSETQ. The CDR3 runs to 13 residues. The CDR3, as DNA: TGCGCCAGCAGCTTGGCTAGCCCGGAGACCCAGTACTTC. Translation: CASSLASPETQYF.

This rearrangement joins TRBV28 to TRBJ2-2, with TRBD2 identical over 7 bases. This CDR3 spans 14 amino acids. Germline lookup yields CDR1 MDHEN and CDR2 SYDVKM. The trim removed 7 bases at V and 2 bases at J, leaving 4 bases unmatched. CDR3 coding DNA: TGTGCCAGCAATGAGGGACTAAACACCGGGGAGCTGTTTTTT. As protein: CASNEGLNTGELFF.

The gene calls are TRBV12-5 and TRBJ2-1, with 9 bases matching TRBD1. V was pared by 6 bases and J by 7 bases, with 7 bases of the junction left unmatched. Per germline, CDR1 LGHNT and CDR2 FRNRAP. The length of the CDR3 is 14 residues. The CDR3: CASGGDRVGNEQFF. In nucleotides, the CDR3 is TGTGCTAGTGGCGGGGACAGGGTGGGGAATGAGCAGTTCTTC. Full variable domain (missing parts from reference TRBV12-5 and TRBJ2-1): DARVTQTPRHKVTEMGQEVTMRCQPILGHNTVFWYRQTMMQGLELLAYFRNRAPLDDSGMPKDRFSAEMPDATLATLKIQPSEPRDSAVYFCASGGDRVGNEQFFGPGTRLTVL.

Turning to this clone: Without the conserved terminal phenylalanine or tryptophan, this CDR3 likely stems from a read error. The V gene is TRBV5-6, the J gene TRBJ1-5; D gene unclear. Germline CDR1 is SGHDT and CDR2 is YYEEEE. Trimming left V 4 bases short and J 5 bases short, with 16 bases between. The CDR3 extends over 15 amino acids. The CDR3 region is CASSILTQLYQPQHV. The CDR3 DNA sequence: TGTGCCAGCAGCATCCTCACACAGCTCTATCAGCCCCAGCATGTT.

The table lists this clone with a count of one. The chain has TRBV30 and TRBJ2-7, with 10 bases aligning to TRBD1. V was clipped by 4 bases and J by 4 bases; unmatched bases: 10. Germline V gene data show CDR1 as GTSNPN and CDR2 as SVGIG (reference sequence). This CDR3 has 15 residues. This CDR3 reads CAWTLGWGQGYEQYF. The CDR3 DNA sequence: TGTGCCTGGACCCTGGGGTGGGGACAGGGGTACGAGCAGTACTTC.

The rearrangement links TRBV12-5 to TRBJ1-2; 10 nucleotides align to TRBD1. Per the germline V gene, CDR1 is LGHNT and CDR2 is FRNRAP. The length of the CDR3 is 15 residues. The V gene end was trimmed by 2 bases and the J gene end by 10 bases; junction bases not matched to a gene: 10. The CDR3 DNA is TGTGCTAGTGGTTTGTCCCGGACAGGGGGGCTATTCTACACCTTC. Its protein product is CASGLSRTGGLFYTF.

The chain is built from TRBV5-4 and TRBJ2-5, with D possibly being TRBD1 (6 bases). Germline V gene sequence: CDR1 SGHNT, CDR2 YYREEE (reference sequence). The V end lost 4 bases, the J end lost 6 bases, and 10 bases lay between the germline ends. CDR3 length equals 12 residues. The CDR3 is CASSLRGQTQYF. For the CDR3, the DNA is TGTGCCAGCAGCCTCAGGGGTCAGACCCAGTACTTC.

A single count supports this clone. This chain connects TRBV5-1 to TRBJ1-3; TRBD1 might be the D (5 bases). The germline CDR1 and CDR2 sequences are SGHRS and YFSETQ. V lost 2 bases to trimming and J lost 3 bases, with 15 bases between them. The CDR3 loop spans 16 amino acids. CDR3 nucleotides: TGCGCCAGCAGCTTCACAGGACCCCCTTTTGGAAACACCATATATTTT. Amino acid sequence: CASSFTGPPFGNTIYF.

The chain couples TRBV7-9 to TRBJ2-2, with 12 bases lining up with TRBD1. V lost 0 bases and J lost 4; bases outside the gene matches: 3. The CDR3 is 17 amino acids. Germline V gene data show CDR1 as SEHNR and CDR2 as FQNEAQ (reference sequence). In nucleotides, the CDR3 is TGTGCCAGCAGCTTAGCGGGGACAGGGGGCAGCACCGGGGAGCTGTTTTTT. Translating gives CASSLAGTGGSTGELFF.

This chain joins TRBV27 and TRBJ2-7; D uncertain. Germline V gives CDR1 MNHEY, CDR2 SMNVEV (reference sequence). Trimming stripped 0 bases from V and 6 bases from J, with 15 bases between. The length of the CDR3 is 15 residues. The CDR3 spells CASSLSLAGSSEQYF. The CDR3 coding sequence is TGTGCCAGCAGTTTATCGTTGGCTGGCTCCAGCGAGCAGTACTTC.

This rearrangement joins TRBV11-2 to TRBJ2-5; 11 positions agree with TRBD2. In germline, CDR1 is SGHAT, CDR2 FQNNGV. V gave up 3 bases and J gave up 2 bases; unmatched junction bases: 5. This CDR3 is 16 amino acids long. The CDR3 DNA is TGTGCCAGCAGCTTTACCGGGACTAGCGGACAAGAGACCCAGTACTTC. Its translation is CASSFTGTSGQETQYF.

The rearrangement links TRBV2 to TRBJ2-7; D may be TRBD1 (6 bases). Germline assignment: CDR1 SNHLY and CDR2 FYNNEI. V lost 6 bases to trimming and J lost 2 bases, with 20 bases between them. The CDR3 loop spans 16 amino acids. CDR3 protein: CASSRTRDITAYEQYF. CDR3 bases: TGTGCCAGCAGCCGCACCCGGGACATCACAGCCTACGAGCAGTACTTC.

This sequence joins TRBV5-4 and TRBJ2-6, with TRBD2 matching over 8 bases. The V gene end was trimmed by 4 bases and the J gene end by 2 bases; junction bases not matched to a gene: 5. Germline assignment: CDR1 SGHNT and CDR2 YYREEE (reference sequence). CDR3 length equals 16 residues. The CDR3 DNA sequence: TGTGCCAGCAGCCCTGGGACTAGTGCTGGGGCCAACGTCCTGACTTTC. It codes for CASSPGTSAGANVLTF.

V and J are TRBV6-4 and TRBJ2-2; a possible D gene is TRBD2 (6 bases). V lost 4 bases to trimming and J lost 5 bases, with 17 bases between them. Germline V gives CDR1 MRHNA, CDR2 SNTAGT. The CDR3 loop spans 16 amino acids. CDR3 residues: CASSVSSDPGTGELFF. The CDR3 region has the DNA TGTGCCAGCAGTGTCTCTAGCGACCCGGGGACCGGGGAGCTGTTTTTT.

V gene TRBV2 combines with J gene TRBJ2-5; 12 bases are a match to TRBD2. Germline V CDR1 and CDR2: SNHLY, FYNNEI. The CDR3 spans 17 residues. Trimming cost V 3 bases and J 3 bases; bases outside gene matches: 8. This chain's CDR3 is CASSDTRLAGGEETQYF. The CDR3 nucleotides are TGTGCCAGCAGTGACACCCGGCTAGCGGGAGGGGAAGAGACCCAGTACTTC.

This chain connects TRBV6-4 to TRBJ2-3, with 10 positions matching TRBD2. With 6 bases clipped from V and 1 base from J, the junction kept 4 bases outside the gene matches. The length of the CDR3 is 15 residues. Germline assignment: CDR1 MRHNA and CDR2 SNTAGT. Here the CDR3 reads CASRGLACRTDTQYF. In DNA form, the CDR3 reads TGTGCCAGCAGGGGACTAGCGTGTCGCACAGATACGCAGTATTTT.